Given below is one TCR beta chain in context. Its antigen is not known. These data come from a study of cytomegalovirus exposure and HLA in healthy donors. The PCR made use of 60 Vbeta and 13 Jbeta primers. The repertoire was sequenced with immunoSEQ multiplex PCR; TCRdb's copy has only in-frame clones and lacks some. In the table there are 90,000 to 120,000 clones, 75% to 85% of which are singletons. General study findings and limits: Common viral pathogens seemed to be connected with several of the most significant clusters, according to a later analysis. Researchers had no immune exposure information except CMV serostatus available. Researchers counted around 180 TCR beta chains as cytomegalovirus-associated.

The germline V gene has CDR1 GTSNPN and CDR2 SVGIG (reference sequence). CDR3 length: 15 amino acids. Germline trimming cut 0 bases from V and 6 bases from J; bases unmatched to any gene: 1. The chain carries TRBV30 and TRBJ2-1; 14 nucleotides align to TRBD2. This clonotype originated in a woman in her forties or fifties in good health and CMV-seropositive. Sequencing was carried out using PBMCs. The CDR3 sequence: CAWSVGLAGGNEQFF. The CDR3 nucleotides are TGTGCCTGGAGTGTAGGACTAGCGGGAGGCAATGAGCAGTTCTTC.